This T cell receptor beta chain was captured in a study of blood T cell repertoires in COVID-19. Study information: Acute-phase and convalescent COVID-19 samples originated in the United States, Italy and Spain. T cells, B-cell-depleted T cells, or PBMCs provided the cDNA or gDNA that served as material.

Original data processing: Reference gene primer amplification gave estimated nucleated cell counts. Generated by immunoSEQ multiplex PCR, the TCRdb table keeps only in-frame clones and is missing some. D and trimming come from the DNA, and the V and J calls and clone size come from that table. This sample has about 61,000 clones, with approximately 87% found just once. Germline V CDR1 and CDR2: LGHNA, YNFKEQ. The CDR3 runs 15 residues. Trimming took 1 base from V and 0 from J; bases not matched to a gene: 2. The sequence came from a human donor in a cohort sampled during active COVID-19. Sequencing was performed on peripheral blood. V is TRBV4-2 and J is TRBJ2-7, with 8 positions matching TRBD1. CDR3 nucleotide sequence: TGTGCCAGCAGCCAAGGACAGGGGTCCTCCTACGAGCAGTACTTC. Translating gives CASSQGQGSSYEQYF.